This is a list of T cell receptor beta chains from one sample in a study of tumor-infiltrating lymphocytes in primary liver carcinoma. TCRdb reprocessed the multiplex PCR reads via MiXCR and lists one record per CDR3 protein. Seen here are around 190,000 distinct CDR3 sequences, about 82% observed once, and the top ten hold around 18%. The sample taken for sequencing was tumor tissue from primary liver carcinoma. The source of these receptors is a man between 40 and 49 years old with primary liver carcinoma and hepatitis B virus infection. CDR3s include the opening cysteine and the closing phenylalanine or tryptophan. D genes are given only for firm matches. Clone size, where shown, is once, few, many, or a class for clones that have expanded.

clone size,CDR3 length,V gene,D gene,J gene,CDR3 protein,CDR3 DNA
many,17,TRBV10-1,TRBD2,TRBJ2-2,CASSGSSGSLATGELFF,TGCGCCAGCAGTGGGTCTAGCGGGAGCCTAGCGACCGGGGAGCTGTTTTTT
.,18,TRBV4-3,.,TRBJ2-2,CTSSQYHCTVGYTGELFF,.
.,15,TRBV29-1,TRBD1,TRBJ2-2,CSVVGQGDHIGELLF,TGCAGCGTTGTAGGACAGGGGGATCACATCGGGGAGCTGTTATTT
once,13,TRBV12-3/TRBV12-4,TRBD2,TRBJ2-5,CARSLAGVETQYF,TGTGCCAGAAGTTTGGCGGGAGTAGAGACCCAGTACTTC
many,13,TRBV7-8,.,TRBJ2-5,CASTTVGGETQYF,TGTGCCAGCACCACCGTGGGGGGTGAGACCCAGTACTTC
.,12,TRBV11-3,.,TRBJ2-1,CASGLNANELFF,TGCGCCAGCGGCTTAAATGCCAATGAGCTGTTCTTC
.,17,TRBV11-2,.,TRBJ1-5,CTSSLIGVTGSNQSQHF,TGTACCAGCAGCTTAATAGGGGTAACAGGGAGCAATCAGTCCCAGCATTTT
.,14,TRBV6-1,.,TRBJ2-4,CASSERTGSGIQYF,TGTGCCAGCAGTGAGAGAACAGGGTCCGGCATTCAGTACTTC
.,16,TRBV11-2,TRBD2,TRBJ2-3,CSSSRETGRVGDTQQF,TGTTCCAGCAGCCGGGAAACTGGGAGGGTCGGAGATACGCAGCAATTT
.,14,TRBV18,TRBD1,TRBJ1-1,CVSSPNRGGTEAFF,TGTGTCAGCTCACCCAACAGGGGTGGCACTGAAGCTTTCTTT
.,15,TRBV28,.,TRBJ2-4,CATLTIGGGVNIQYF,TGTGCCACCCTCACGATCGGTGGAGGAGTAAACATTCAGTACTTC
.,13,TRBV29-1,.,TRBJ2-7,CSVKPPGCFEQYF,TGCAGCGTTAAACCGCCAGGATGCTTCGAGCAGTACTTC
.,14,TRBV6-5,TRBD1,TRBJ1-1,CISSYQGAYAETFF,TGTATCAGCAGTTATCAGGGGGCCTACGCTGAAACTTTCTTT
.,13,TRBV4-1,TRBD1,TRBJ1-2,CANSQGQRGGYTF,TGCGCCAACAGCCAGGGACAGAGGGGTGGCTACACTTTC
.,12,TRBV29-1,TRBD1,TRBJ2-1,CGVKIPGQLQFF,TGCGGCGTTAAAATCCCGGGACAGTTGCAGTTCTTT
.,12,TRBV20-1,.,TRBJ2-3,CSARLSADTQYF,TGCAGTGCTAGACTTAGCGCAGATACGCAGTATTTT
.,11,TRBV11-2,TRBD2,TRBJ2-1,CASNLGGEQFF,TGCGCCAGCAATTTGGGGGGGGAGCAGTTCTTC